What follows are 28 T cell receptor beta chains derived from one specimen sequenced in a study of OX40 agonist ivuxolimab in advanced cancers. TCRdb's copy holds only in-frame clones and misses some; the assay was immunoSEQ multiplex PCR. The sample consists of tens of thousands of clones, around 94% of them appearing once. Source: CD4+ or CD8+ T cells sorted from blood, taken in a trial of the OX40 agonist ivuxolimab. All receptors come from an adult with an advanced solid tumor such as melanoma, head and neck, liver or kidney cancer.

The chain links TRBV20-1 to TRBJ1-6; TRBD1 aligns across 8 bases. V shed 4 bases, J shed 16 bases, and the junction held 6 bases outside the gene matches. The CDR3 covers 11 residues. Germline CDR1 and CDR2: DFQATT and SNEGSKA (reference sequence). The CDR3 coding sequence is TGCAGTGCTATACGGGACAGGCTACTCCACTTT. Residues: CSAIRDRLLHF.

The V and J genes are TRBV9 and TRBJ2-1; a possible D gene is TRBD2 (6 bases). V lost 0 bases and J 7 bases, leaving 14 bases between the germline ends. The CDR3 length is 15 residues. The germline CDR1 and CDR2 sequences are SGDLS and YYNGEE. DNA of the CDR3: TGTGCCAGCAGCGTAGGAGGGAGGACCTCTAATGAGCAGTTCTTC. The encoded protein is CASSVGGRTSNEQFF.

The sample holds one count of this clone. The chain couples TRBV6-1 to TRBJ1-1; 8 nucleotides align to TRBD1. Germline assignment: CDR1 MNHNS and CDR2 SASEGT. This CDR3 contains 19 residues. J was trimmed by 3 bases and V by 3 bases; bases with no gene match: 18. CDR3: CASSDGLPWTGHEDTEAFF. CDR3 in DNA: TGTGCCAGCAGTGACGGGCTGCCATGGACAGGGCACGAGGACACTGAAGCTTTCTTT.

This clone has a handful of counts. The genes are TRBV5-6 and TRBJ1-3; D unclear. The CDR3 covers 12 residues. Germline values: CDR1 SGHDT, CDR2 YYEEEE. V lost 4 bases to trimming and J lost 4 bases, with 6 bases between them. This chain's CDR3 is CASSADGNTIYF. CDR3 in DNA: TGTGCCAGCAGCGCTGACGGAAACACCATATATTTT.

The chain links TRBV11-2 to TRBJ1-5; tentatively, D is TRBD1 (6 bases). Between the trimmed V and J ends, which lost 5 bases and 1 base, there was a span of 12 bases. CDR1 SGHAT and CDR2 FQNNGV come from the germline V gene. The CDR3 has 15 amino acids. CDR3 DNA: TGTGCCAGCAGCCGGCCACAGGGAAGCAATCAGCCCCAGCATTTT. This codes for CASSRPQGSNQPQHF. Based on the CDR3 plus reference TRBV11-2 and TRBJ1-5, the full variable domain is EAGVAQSPRYKIIEKRQSVAFWCNPISGHATLYWYQQILGQGPKLLIQFQNNGVVDDSQLPKDRFSAERLKGVDSTLKIQPAKLEDSAVYLCASSRPQGSNQPQHFGDGTRLSIL.

A single count supports this clone. The chain is built from TRBV11-2 and TRBJ2-1; 8 bases line up with TRBD2. V shed 5 bases and J 4 bases; nucleotides not matched to a gene: 19. The CDR3 covers 19 residues. Germline CDR1 SGHAT, CDR2 FQNNGV. The CDR3 here is CASSRKGPSTSAFYNEQFF. The CDR3 DNA follows: TGTGCCAGCAGCCGCAAAGGGCCTTCGACTAGCGCATTTTACAATGAGCAGTTCTTC.

The rearrangement uses TRBV5-1 and TRBJ2-7, with unresolved D. Trimming took off 4 bases at V and 3 bases at J, with 11 bases between the two ends. The CDR3 is 13 amino acids. Germline values: CDR1 SGHRS, CDR2 YFSETQ. This CDR3 is CASSPTLLYEQYF. The CDR3 DNA reads TGCGCCAGCAGCCCCACCTTACTCTACGAGCAGTACTTC.

This chain connects TRBV28 to TRBJ2-1, with D perhaps matching TRBD1 (5 bases). V was shortened by 5 bases and J by 6 bases, with 8 bases between the two germline ends. This CDR3 comprises 12 residues. Looked up from germline, CDR1 is MDHEN and CDR2 is SYDVKM. Here the CDR3 reads CASSDDSNEQFF. For the CDR3, the DNA is TGTGCCAGCAGTGACGACAGCAATGAGCAGTTCTTC.

The V and J genes are TRBV6-9 and TRBJ2-5, with D possibly TRBD2 on 6 matching bases. Deletions cut 3 bases from V and 5 bases from J, with 13 bases between. This CDR3 has 14 amino acids. Germline lookup yields CDR1 MNHGY and CDR2 SVAAGI. The CDR3 spells CASSYGGAGETQYF. Written as DNA, the CDR3 is TGTGCCAGCAGTTACGGCGGGGCGGGGGAGACCCAGTACTTC.

The rearrangement joins TRBV28 to TRBJ1-1; no firm D call. Trimming cost V 3 bases and J 2 bases, with 10 bases left between them. Germline CDR1 is MDHEN and CDR2 is SYDVKM. This CDR3 is 14 amino acids long. CDR3 region: CASSLASINTEAFF. CDR3 nucleotide sequence: TGTGCCAGCAGTTTGGCCTCAATAAACACTGAAGCTTTCTTT.

The J gene is TRBJ2-1, the V gene TRBV28, with 10 bases fitting TRBD2. The V segment lost 4 bases and the J segment 1 base; nucleotides outside the gene matches: 1. The CDR3 is 15 amino acids. CDR1 and CDR2 (germline): MDHEN, SYDVKM. CDR3 region: CASSSTSGSYNEQFF. For the CDR3, the DNA is TGTGCCAGCAGTTCGACTAGCGGGTCCTACAATGAGCAGTTCTTC.

This sequence joins TRBV5-5 and TRBJ1-3; 7 bases line up with TRBD1. The length of the CDR3 is 16 residues. V was pared by 4 bases and J by 8 bases, with 15 bases of the junction left unmatched. The germline CDR1 and CDR2 sequences are SGHKS and YYEKEE (reference sequence). CDR3 residues: CASSGATDRQGHTIYF. CDR3 nucleotide sequence: TGTGCCAGCAGCGGCGCTACGGACAGGCAAGGGCACACCATATATTTT. The whole variable domain, remainder taken from reference TRBV5-5 and TRBJ1-3, is DAGVTQSPTHLIKTRGQQVTLRCSPISGHKSVSWYQQVLGQGPQFIFQYYEKEERGRGNFPDRFSARQFPNYSSELNVNALLLGDSALYLCASSGATDRQGHTIYFGEGSWLTVV.

The chain is built from TRBV18 and TRBJ2-7, with 9 nucleotides matching TRBD1. The CDR3 has 15 residues. V shed 3 bases and J 3 bases; nucleotides not matched to a gene: 6. From germline, CDR1 is KGHSH and CDR2 LQKENI. CDR3 sequence (DNA): TGTGCCAGCTCACCCAGTGGGACAGGGAGCTACGAGCAGTACTTC. This codes for CASSPSGTGSYEQYF.

The gene calls are TRBV10-2 and TRBJ2-1; 7 bases agree with TRBD1. Germline CDR1 and CDR2: WSHSY and SAAADI. The CDR3 consists of 14 residues. After removal of 8 bases from V and 0 bases from J, the junction contained 4 bases not matched to a gene. CDR3 coding DNA: TGCGCCAGCCACACAGGGGACTCCTACAATGAGCAGTTCTTC. Translated, it gives CASHTGDSYNEQFF.

The rearrangement uses TRBV5-6 and TRBJ2-5; D tentatively reads TRBD1 or TRBD2 (5 bases each). V lost 4 bases and J lost 2, with 15 bases in between. CDR3 length equals 15 residues. From germline, CDR1 is SGHDT and CDR2 YYEEEE. CDR3 in DNA: TGTGCCAGCAGCCTTAACCGGGACGGGCAAGAGACCCAGTACTTC. Amino acid sequence: CASSLNRDGQETQYF. Complete variable domain (other parts from reference TRBV5-6 and TRBJ2-5): DAGVTQSPTHLIKTRGQQVTLRCSPKSGHDTVSWYQQALGQGPQFIFQYYEEEERQRGNFPDRFSGHQFPNYSSELNVNALLLGDSALYLCASSLNRDGQETQYFGPGTRLLVL.

Only one count was recorded for this clone. The CDR3 nucleotides read TGTGCCAGCAGTTTATACCAGGGGCGGACTGAAGCTTTCTTT. Translating it yields CASSLYQGRTEAFF. The J gene is TRBJ1-1, the V gene TRBV27; D perhaps matches TRBD1 (6 bases). V lost 1 base, J lost 5 bases, and 11 bases lay in between. CDR3 size: 14 residues. CDR1 and CDR2 (germline): MNHEY, SMNVEV (reference sequence).

The chain recombines TRBV18 with TRBJ1-2, with 7 bases aligning to TRBD1. The junction had 10 bases not matched to a gene; V was cut back by 2 bases and J by 4 bases. From germline, CDR1 is KGHSH and CDR2 LQKENI. The CDR3 spans 16 residues. In DNA form, the CDR3 reads TGTGCCAGCTCACCATCTGACAGGGTCCCTATCTATGGCTACACCTTC. Amino acids: CASSPSDRVPIYGYTF.

V is TRBV7-5 and J is TRBJ2-7; the table's TRBD2 call for D was not verified on the DNA. TRBV7-5 has pseudogene status. The CDR3 consists of 19 residues. Here the CDR3 DNA reads TGTGCCAGAAGCCCCTACAGGCTGGAGTGGTCCCGGGAGAACTACGAGCAGTACTTC. Residues: CARSPYRLEWSRENYEQYF.

The chain joins TRBV6-5 to TRBJ2-7; 12 bases map to TRBD1. Trimming took 2 bases from V and 9 from J; bases not matched to a gene: 5. Germline values: CDR1 MNHEY, CDR2 SVGAGI. This CDR3 contains 14 residues. For the CDR3, the DNA is TGTGCCAGCAGTTACGGGACAGGGGGCTTGGGGCAGTACTTC. Translation: CASSYGTGGLGQYF.

This clone was observed once. The J gene is TRBJ2-3, the V gene TRBV27, with D unresolved. The germline V and J ends were trimmed by 3 bases and 1 base, with 5 bases remaining between them. Germline CDR1 is MNHEY and CDR2 is SMNVEV (reference sequence). This CDR3 comprises 13 residues. The CDR3 region is CASSFVGTDTQYF. CDR3 DNA sequence: TGTGCCAGCAGTTTCGTGGGCACAGATACGCAGTATTTT.

This clone was counted only a few times. The J gene is TRBJ1-1, the V gene TRBV4-3, with 9 bases fitting TRBD1. This CDR3 has 14 residues. CDR1 and CDR2 from the germline V gene are LGHNA and YSLEER. Trimming removed 4 bases from V and 5 bases from J; junction bases left unmatched: 5. CDR3 DNA sequence: TGCGCCAGCAGCCCAGGGACAGGGAAGACTGAAGCTTTCTTT. This encodes CASSPGTGKTEAFF.

The chain joins TRBV5-4 to TRBJ1-1; D is unclear. The germline gives CDR1 SGHNT, CDR2 YYREEE (reference sequence). Trimming removed 2 bases at V and 1 base at J, with 3 bases between. The CDR3 runs 12 residues. CDR3 coding DNA: TGTGCCAGCAGCTTCAAGAACACTGAAGCTTTCTTT. It yields the protein CASSFKNTEAFF.

The rearrangement uses TRBV6-5 and TRBJ1-2; weak D call: TRBD1 (5 bases). CDR3 length: 15 amino acids. The V gene lost 2 bases and the J gene lost 4 bases, with 14 bases spanning the gap. Germline V gives CDR1 MNHEY, CDR2 SVGAGI. The CDR3 bases are TGTGCCAGCAGTTACCGGACAAGGGCCCTCTATGGCTACACCTTC. Protein sequence: CASSYRTRALYGYTF.

This rearrangement joins TRBV4-3 to TRBJ2-1; a possible D gene is TRBD2 (5 bases). Germline CDR1 reads LGHNA; CDR2 reads YSLEER. The ends were cut back, 4 bases at V and 5 bases at J, with 30 bases in the middle. This CDR3 region has 20 residues. The CDR3 region has the DNA TGCGCCAGCAGCCCGGTCGCCTGGACTCCACCCAACCCCACCCACAATGAGCAGTTCTTC. Its protein is CASSPVAWTPPNPTHNEQFF.

This clone was seen just once. For the CDR3, the DNA is TGTGCCAGCAGCAGCCGGGACAGTGCTAACTATGGCTACACCTTC. Translation gives CASSSRDSANYGYTF. The gene calls are TRBV7-6 and TRBJ1-2; TRBD1 agrees at 7 bases. Unmatched junction bases numbered 6, after V lost 5 bases and J lost 0 bases. The CDR3 covers 15 residues. The germline CDR1 and CDR2 sequences are SGHVS and FNYEAQ.

The chain has TRBV5-1 and TRBJ1-1; unclear D gene. The V end lost 0 bases, the J end lost 0 bases, and 15 bases lay between the germline ends. The germline V gene has CDR1 SGHRS and CDR2 YFSETQ. This CDR3 region has 17 residues. The chain's CDR3 is CASSLEVGLGMNTEAFF. DNA of the CDR3: TGCGCCAGCAGCTTGGAGGTTGGTTTGGGGATGAACACTGAAGCTTTCTTT.

The gene calls are TRBV2 and TRBJ2-3, with 15 nucleotides matching TRBD2. J gave up 0 bases and V 9 bases, and 10 bases lay outside the gene matches. The CDR3 runs 18 residues. Germline loops: CDR1 SNHLY, CDR2 FYNNEI. This CDR3 reads CARMGLAGGYPSTDTQYF. CDR3 nucleotides: TGTGCCAGAATGGGACTAGCGGGGGGATATCCTAGCACAGATACGCAGTATTTT.

The genes are TRBV7-9 and TRBJ2-7, with 11 bases aligning to TRBD2. The CDR3 runs 18 residues. J was trimmed by 3 bases and V by 5 bases; bases with no gene match: 15. CDR1 is SEHNR and CDR2 is FQNEAQ in the germline V gene (reference sequence). The chain's CDR3 is CASSLPLSGTSGNYEQYF. The DNA for the CDR3 is TGTGCCAGCAGCCTTCCGCTCTCCGGGACTAGCGGAAACTACGAGCAGTACTTC.